This entry features one TCR beta chain sequence. The sample holds one count of this clone. Its target antigen remains unknown. Base quality data are lacking; no much larger clone is found one base away. From the cysteine up to the phenylalanine, the CDR3 has a length of 14 residues. CDR3 DNA is the only sequence kept; it has 42 bases, read in frame from the first base. CDR1 and CDR2 (SQVTM, ANQGSEA) derive from the germline V gene. Germline trimming: 6 bases from V, 4 bases from J; junction bases outside gene matches: 6. The sample originates from a study of OX40 agonist ivuxolimab in advanced cancers. Turning to the overall study: Ivuxolimab was an agonistic, fully human IgG2 monoclonal antibody directed against OX40 (CD134), a costimulatory receptor. Intravenous ivuxolimab was administered to patients every 2 weeks at six dose levels: 0.01, 0.1, 0.3, 1.5, 3 and 10 mg/kg. Of the approximately 50 dose-escalation patients, hepatocellular carcinoma was present in 19, melanoma in around 15, renal cell carcinoma in 9 and head and neck cancer in 9. The dose-escalation cohort was 82.7% male with a mean age of about 58 years, ranging from roughly 23 to 80. Patients were allowed to have had prior anti-PD-1, anti-PD-L1 or anti-CTLA-4 therapy, and 30% to 40% of the dose-escalation patients had been treated with checkpoint inhibitors. Partial responses occurred in three dose-escalation patients, of whom one had hepatocellular carcinoma and two had cutaneous melanoma. Peripheral TCRbeta sequencing aimed to test whether ivuxolimab altered TCR sequence diversity and caused clonal T-cell expansion. The paper covers the monotherapy dose-escalation part of the phase I ivuxolimab trial, which included N ≈ 50 patients.

Summary of the overall study and its limitations: Antigen specificity was not determined for the clonally expanded peripheral T cells. After ivuxolimab, CD8+ T cells had more expanded clones than CD4+ T cells on average. Clonal expansion of both CD4+ and CD8+ blood T cells was observed from baseline to week 6 at doses 0.1 to 3.0 mg/kg. In partial responders in the 0.1-3.0 mg/kg groups, normalized peripheral clonal expansion was found to be among the lowest, especially among CD8+ T cells. Low levels of normalized T-cell clonal expansion were also seen in some nonresponding patients.

The trial excluded patients who had a history of autoimmune disease or were on systemic immunosuppression. Peripheral blood for TCR sequencing was drawn from every dose cohort at baseline, at cycle 4 day 1 and at cycle 7 day 1. The samples were taken from a phase I, first-in-human, multicenter, open-label dose-escalation trial of ivuxolimab. The trial enrolled adults with locally advanced or metastatic head and neck squamous cell, hepatocellular, melanoma or renal cell carcinoma. Before TCR sequencing, CD4+ T cells and CD8+ T cells from peripheral blood were sorted into separate populations. To sequence the TCRbeta CDR3 region, genomic DNA was isolated from the sorted cells. The immunoSEQ Assay was used for sequencing of TCRbeta CDR3 regions. Drawn from immuneACCESS, this table holds only the in-frame rearrangements with V and J called that TCRdb kept. Clones are partly lost; checked studies trace under half to an unresolved V gene and leave the rest unexplained. For this sample the table gives roughly 41,000 clones, of which approximately 88% were detected only once. In total, the top ten clones hold 56% of the sample.

This receptor was identified in an adult with an advanced solid tumor such as melanoma, head and neck, liver or kidney cancer. The sequenced sample was CD4+ or CD8+ T cells sorted from blood, obtained in a trial of the OX40 agonist ivuxolimab. The V gene is TRBV29-1 and the J gene is TRBJ2-1, and TRBD2 matches 10 of the central bases. The nucleotide sequence reads as follows: TGCAGCGTCGTACTAGCGGGGCGATACAATGAGCAGTTCTTC. The encoded protein is CSVVLAGRYNEQFF.